Below, 14 T cell receptor beta chains from the same sample are listed, as sequenced in a study of OX40 agonist ivuxolimab in advanced cancers. Data came from immunoSEQ multiplex PCR; TCRdb stores just in-frame clones and leaves some out. The sample consists of 55,000 to 80,000 clones, approximately 86% of them appearing once. The sample consisted of CD4+ or CD8+ T cells sorted from blood, taken in a trial of the OX40 agonist ivuxolimab. These receptors originate from an adult with an advanced solid tumor such as melanoma, head and neck, liver or kidney cancer.

The chain combines TRBV7-9 with TRBJ2-7; D unresolved. The CDR3 runs 14 residues. CDR1 and CDR2 (germline): SEHNR, FQNEAQ (reference sequence). CDR3 in DNA: TGTGCTACCTCGGAGCAGTCCGGCCCCTACGAGCAGTACTTC. Encoded protein: CATSEQSGPYEQYF.

The rearrangement joins TRBV10-1 to TRBJ1-5; D remains ambiguous. The CDR3 spans 12 residues. The germline CDR1 and CDR2 sequences are WNHNN and SYGVQD (reference sequence). V shed 0 bases and J shed 7 bases, with 4 bases lying between them. The CDR3 here is CASSESGQPQHF. CDR3 in DNA: TGCGCCAGCAGTGAGTCGGGGCAGCCCCAGCATTTT.

V usage is TRBV30 and J usage is TRBJ2-5, with 9 bases lining up with TRBD1. The CDR3 spans 13 residues. Germline CDR1 GTSNPN, CDR2 SVGIG (reference sequence). V gave up 2 bases and J gave up 5 bases; unmatched junction bases: 3. CDR3 region: CAWSTGQGETQYF. The CDR3 DNA reads as TGTGCCTGGAGTACAGGACAGGGGGAGACCCAGTACTTC.

The rearrangement uses TRBV5-4 and TRBJ2-7, with D possibly being TRBD1 (5 bases). Looked up from germline, CDR1 is SGHNT and CDR2 is YYREEE (reference sequence). CDR3 length: 14 residues. V lost 4 bases and J 0 bases, leaving 11 bases between the germline ends. CDR3 in DNA: TGTGCCAGCAGCCGAGCAGGGTACTCCTACGAGCAGTACTTC. Translation: CASSRAGYSYEQYF.

The chain employs TRBV15 and TRBJ2-3; 11 bases line up with TRBD2. With V trimmed by 6 bases and J by 4 bases, 12 bases remained unmatched. The V gene's germline CDR1 is LNHNV and CDR2 YYDKDF (reference sequence). The CDR3 has 17 residues. The CDR3 DNA is TGTGCCACCAGGCATCGTAGCGGGAGGGCCTATGCAGATACGCAGTATTTT. It yields the protein CATRHRSGRAYADTQYF.

This clone showed up just a few times. J is TRBJ1-1 and V is TRBV18; no definite D call. The CDR3 contains 14 residues. V lost 5 bases to trimming and J lost 2 bases, with 12 bases between them. In germline, CDR1 is KGHSH, CDR2 LQKENI. CDR3 sequence (DNA): TGTGCCAGCTCATTCCACGGCTTCAACACTGAAGCTTTCTTT. Translating gives CASSFHGFNTEAFF.

This clone has just a few counts. The chain combines TRBV2 with TRBJ1-4; D call uncertain. CDR1 and CDR2 from the germline V gene are SNHLY and FYNNEI. This CDR3 contains 13 residues. Trimming removed 7 bases from V and 8 bases from J, with 14 bases in between. CDR3 protein: CASKEAQEEKLFF. CDR3 DNA: TGTGCCAGCAAGGAAGCACAAGAGGAAAAACTGTTTTTT.

J is TRBJ2-3 and V is TRBV14; D gene ambiguous. V was shortened by 2 bases and J by 0 bases, with 3 bases between the two germline ends. CDR1 and CDR2 from the germline V gene are SGHDN and FVKESK. The CDR3 spans 13 residues. CDR3 nucleotide sequence: TGTGCCAGCAGCCAACACAGCACAGATACGCAGTATTTT. Amino acid sequence: CASSQHSTDTQYF.

V and J are TRBV27 and TRBJ2-2; 12 bases agree with TRBD2. After removal of 8 bases from V and 5 bases from J, the junction contained 6 bases not matched to a gene. Germline V gene data show CDR1 as MNHEY and CDR2 as SMNVEV (reference sequence). CDR3 length: 15 residues. CDR3 sequence: CASFAGTSGTGELFF. DNA for the CDR3: TGTGCCAGCTTTGCCGGGACTAGCGGGACCGGGGAGCTGTTTTTT.

This clone was counted only a few times. This chain uses TRBV28 with TRBJ1-6; TRBD1 matches at 7 bases. The CDR3 is made up of 14 amino acids. Germline CDR1 is MDHEN and CDR2 is SYDVKM. After removal of 8 bases from V and 5 bases from J, the junction contained 6 bases not matched to a gene. As DNA, the CDR3 is TGTGCCAGCTGGTGGGACAGAAATAATTCACCCCTCCACTTT. Its protein product is CASWWDRNNSPLHF.

The chain combines TRBV6-1 with TRBJ1-2, with D uncertain. V was cut by 5 bases and J by 7 bases, with 8 bases left in between. This CDR3 is 11 amino acids long. Looked up from germline, CDR1 is MNHNS and CDR2 is SASEGT. CDR3 in DNA: TGTGCCAGCAGTAATGTGCGTGGCTACACCTTC. This codes for CASSNVRGYTF.

The V gene is TRBV5-1, the J gene TRBJ2-7; 7 nucleotides align to TRBD1. The CDR3 extends over 14 amino acids. The germline V gene encodes CDR1 SGHRS and CDR2 YFSETQ. J lost 0 bases, V lost 0 bases, and 0 bases had no gene match. This CDR3 reads CASSLGQGSYEQYF. Here the CDR3 DNA reads TGCGCCAGCAGCTTGGGACAGGGCTCCTACGAGCAGTACTTC.

This chain joins TRBV2 and TRBJ2-7; D remains ambiguous. Germline-derived CDR1 and CDR2 are SNHLY and FYNNEI. V was clipped by 6 bases and J by 0 bases, with 12 bases between them. This CDR3 comprises 14 residues. The CDR3 here is CASSATPSSYEQYF. The CDR3 region has the DNA TGTGCCAGCAGCGCAACTCCGAGCTCCTACGAGCAGTACTTC.

The chain combines TRBV29-1 with TRBJ1-1; 8 positions agree with TRBD1. There are 12 residues in the CDR3. Looked up from germline, CDR1 is SQVTM and CDR2 is ANQGSEA. V was clipped by 7 bases and J by 4 bases; unmatched bases: 5. This CDR3 is CSGGGQGTEAFF. The CDR3 DNA sequence: TGCAGCGGGGGAGGACAGGGCACTGAAGCTTTCTTT.